Sequencing of this T cell receptor beta chain was carried out in a study of long-term antiretroviral therapy in people with HIV. Study results and caveats: ART adherence, viral resistance and therapy changes went undocumented.

Run at survey level, the immunoSEQ assay was version v3.0. Assay: immunoSEQ multiplex PCR; the TCRdb copy retains only in-frame clones and omits some. The table shows tens of thousands of clones, with approximately 80% occurring only once. Germline V gene lookup returns CDR1 SGDLS and CDR2 YYNGEE. This CDR3 has 16 amino acids. V was cut by 0 bases and J by 6 bases, with 15 bases left in between. On this clone: Antigen unknown.

Amounts of roughly 1-11 million cryopreserved PBMC were held in the samples before DNA extraction. The chain is built from TRBV9 and TRBJ2-2; a weak D match, TRBD1 (6 bases). This TCR derives from a woman between 50 and 59 years old with HIV. The source material was unsorted PBMCs, sampled 2 years after starting antiretroviral therapy. The CDR3 region is CASSVVSGQMPGELFF. The CDR3 DNA reads TGTGCCAGCAGCGTAGTTTCCGGACAGATGCCCGGGGAGCTGTTTTTT.